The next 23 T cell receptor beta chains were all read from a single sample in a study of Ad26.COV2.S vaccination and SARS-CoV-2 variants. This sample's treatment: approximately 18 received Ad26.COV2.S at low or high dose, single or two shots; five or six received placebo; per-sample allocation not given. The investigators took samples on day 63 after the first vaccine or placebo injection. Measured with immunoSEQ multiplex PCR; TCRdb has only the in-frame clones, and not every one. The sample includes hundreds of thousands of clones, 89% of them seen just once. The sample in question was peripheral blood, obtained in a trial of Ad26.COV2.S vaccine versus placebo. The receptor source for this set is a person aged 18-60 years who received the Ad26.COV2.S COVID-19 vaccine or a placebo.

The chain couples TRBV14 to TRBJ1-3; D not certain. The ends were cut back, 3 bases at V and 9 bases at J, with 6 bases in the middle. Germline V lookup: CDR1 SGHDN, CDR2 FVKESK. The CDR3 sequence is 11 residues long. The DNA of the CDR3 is TGTGCCAGCAGCCATAGTGGCACCATATATTTT. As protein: CASSHSGTIYF.

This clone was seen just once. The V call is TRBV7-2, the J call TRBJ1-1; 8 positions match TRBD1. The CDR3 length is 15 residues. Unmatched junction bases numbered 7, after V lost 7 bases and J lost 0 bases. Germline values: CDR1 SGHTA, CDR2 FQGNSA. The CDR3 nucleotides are TGTGCCAGCAAGGACAGGGTTACGATGAACACTGAAGCTTTCTTT. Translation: CASKDRVTMNTEAFF.

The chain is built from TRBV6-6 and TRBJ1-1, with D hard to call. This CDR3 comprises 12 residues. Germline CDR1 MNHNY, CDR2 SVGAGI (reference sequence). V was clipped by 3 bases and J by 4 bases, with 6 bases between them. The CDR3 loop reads CASSYAATEAFF. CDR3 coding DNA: TGTGCCAGCAGTTATGCGGCCACTGAAGCTTTCTTT.

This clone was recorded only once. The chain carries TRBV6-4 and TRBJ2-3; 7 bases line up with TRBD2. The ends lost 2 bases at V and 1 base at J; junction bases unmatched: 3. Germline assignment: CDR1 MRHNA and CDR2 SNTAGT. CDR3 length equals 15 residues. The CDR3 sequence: CASSDGAGRTDTQYF. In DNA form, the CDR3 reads TGTGCCAGCAGTGACGGAGCGGGACGCACAGATACGCAGTATTTT.

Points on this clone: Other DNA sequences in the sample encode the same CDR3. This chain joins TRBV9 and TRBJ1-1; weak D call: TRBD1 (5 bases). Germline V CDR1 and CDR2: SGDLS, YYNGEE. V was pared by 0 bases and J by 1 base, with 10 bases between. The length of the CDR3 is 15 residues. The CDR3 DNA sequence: TGTGCCAGCAGCGTAGGAGGGGCGGGGAACACTGAAGCTTTCTTT. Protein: CASSVGGAGNTEAFF.

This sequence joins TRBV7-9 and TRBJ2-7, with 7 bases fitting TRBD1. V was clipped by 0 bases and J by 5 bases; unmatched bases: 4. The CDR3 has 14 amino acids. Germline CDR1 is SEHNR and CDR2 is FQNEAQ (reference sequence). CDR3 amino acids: CASSLASTGNEQYF. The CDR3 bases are TGTGCCAGCAGCTTAGCCTCGACAGGGAACGAGCAGTACTTC.

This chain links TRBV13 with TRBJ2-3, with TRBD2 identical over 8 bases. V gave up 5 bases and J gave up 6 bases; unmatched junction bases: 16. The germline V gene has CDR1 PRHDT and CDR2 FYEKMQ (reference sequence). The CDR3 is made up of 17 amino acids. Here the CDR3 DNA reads TGTGCCAGCAGCCCGGGGGGGGAGGGCGTCACTTTTGATACGCAGTATTTT. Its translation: CASSPGGEGVTFDTQYF.

The CDR3 reads CASSPGLYEQYF. CDR3 coding DNA: TGTGCCAGCTCACCGGGGTTATACGAGCAGTACTTC. This chain joins TRBV18 and TRBJ2-7; D call uncertain. The CDR3 covers 12 residues. V was clipped by 3 bases and J by 4 bases, with 7 bases between them. The germline CDR1 and CDR2 sequences are KGHSH and LQKENI.

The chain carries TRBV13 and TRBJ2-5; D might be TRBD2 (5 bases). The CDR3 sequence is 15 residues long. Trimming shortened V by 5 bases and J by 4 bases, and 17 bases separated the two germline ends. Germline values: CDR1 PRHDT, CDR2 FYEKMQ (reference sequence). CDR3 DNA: TGTGCCAGCAGCCGAATGGGAGATTTGGCAGAGACCCAGTACTTC. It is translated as CASSRMGDLAETQYF. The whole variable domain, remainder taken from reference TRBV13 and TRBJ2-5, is AAGVIQSPRHLIKEKRETATLKCYPIPRHDTVYWYQQGPGQDPQFLISFYEKMQSDKGSIPDRFSAQQFSDYHSELNMSSLELGDSALYFCASSRMGDLAETQYFGPGTRLLVL.

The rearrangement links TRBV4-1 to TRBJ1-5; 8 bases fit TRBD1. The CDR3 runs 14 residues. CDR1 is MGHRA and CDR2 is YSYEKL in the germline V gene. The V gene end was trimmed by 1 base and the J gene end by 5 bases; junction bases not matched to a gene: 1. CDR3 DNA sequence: TGCGCCAGCAGCCAAGGGACAGGGCATCAGCCCCAGCATTTT. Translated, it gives CASSQGTGHQPQHF.

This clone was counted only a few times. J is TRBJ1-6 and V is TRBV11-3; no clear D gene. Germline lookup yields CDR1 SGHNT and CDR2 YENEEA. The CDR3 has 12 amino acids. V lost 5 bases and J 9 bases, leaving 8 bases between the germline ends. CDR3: CASSQPFSPLHF. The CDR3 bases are TGTGCCAGCAGCCAGCCCTTTTCACCCCTCCACTTT.

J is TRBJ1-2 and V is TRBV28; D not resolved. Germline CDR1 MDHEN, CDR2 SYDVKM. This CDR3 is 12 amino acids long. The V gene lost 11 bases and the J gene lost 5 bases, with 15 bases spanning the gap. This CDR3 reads CACRRSGYGYTF. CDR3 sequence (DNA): TGTGCCTGTAGGAGATCCGGTTATGGCTACACCTTC.

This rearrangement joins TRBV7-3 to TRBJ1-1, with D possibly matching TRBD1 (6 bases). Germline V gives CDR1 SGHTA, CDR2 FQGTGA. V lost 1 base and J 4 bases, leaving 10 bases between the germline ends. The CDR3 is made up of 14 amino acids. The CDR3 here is CASSLIGGPTEAFF. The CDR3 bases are TGTGCCAGCAGCTTAATCGGGGGGCCCACTGAAGCTTTCTTT.

CDR3: CASSFGGGDAGELFF. The CDR3 region has the DNA TGCGCCAGCAGCTTCGGAGGGGGCGATGCCGGGGAGCTGTTTTTT. V and J are TRBV5-1 and TRBJ2-2; perhaps TRBD1 as D (7 bases). V lost 2 bases and J lost 6, with 14 bases in between. The CDR3 length is 15 residues. Germline values: CDR1 SGHRS, CDR2 YFSETQ.

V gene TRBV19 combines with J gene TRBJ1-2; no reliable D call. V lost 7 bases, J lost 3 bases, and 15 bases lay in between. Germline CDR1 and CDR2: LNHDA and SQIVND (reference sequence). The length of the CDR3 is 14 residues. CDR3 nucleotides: TGTGCCAGTACGGGAATAGGGTGGGACTATGGCTACACCTTC. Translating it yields CASTGIGWDYGYTF.

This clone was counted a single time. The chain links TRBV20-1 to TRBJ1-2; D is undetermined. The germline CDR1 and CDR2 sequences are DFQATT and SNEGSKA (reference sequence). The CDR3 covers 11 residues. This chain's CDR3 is CILSAGYGYTF. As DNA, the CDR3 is TGCATTCTCTCGGCGGGCTATGGCTACACCTTC.

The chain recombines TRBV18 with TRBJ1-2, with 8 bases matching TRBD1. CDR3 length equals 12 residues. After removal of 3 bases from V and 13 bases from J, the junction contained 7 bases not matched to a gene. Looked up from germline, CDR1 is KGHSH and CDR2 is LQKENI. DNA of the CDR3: TGTGCCAGCTCACCCGCGGGACAGGCTCTCACCTTC. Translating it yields CASSPAGQALTF.

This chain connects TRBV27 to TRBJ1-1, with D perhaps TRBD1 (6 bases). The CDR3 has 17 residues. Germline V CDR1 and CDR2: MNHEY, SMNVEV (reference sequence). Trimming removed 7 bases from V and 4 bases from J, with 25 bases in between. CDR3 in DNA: TGTGCCAGCACCCCCCTGACCCAGACAGGAGGCGGCACTGAAGCTTTCTTT. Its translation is CASTPLTQTGGGTEAFF.

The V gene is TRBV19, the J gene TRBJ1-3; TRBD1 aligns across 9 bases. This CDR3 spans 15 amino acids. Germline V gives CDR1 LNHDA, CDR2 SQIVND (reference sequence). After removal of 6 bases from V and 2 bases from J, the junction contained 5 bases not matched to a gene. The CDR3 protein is CASRGTGKAGNTIYF. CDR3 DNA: TGTGCCAGTAGAGGGACAGGGAAGGCTGGAAACACCATATATTTT.

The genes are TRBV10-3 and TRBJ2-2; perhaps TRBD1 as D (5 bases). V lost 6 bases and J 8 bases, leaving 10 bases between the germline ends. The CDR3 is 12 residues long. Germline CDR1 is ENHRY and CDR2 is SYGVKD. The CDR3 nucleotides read TGTGCCATCAGCACCCCAGGGGGGGAGCTGTTTTTT. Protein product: CAISTPGGELFF.

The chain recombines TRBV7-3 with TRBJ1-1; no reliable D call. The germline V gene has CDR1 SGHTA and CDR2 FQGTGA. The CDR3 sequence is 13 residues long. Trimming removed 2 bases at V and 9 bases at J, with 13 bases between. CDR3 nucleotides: TGTGCCAGCAGCTTACGGATGGGAGGGCAAGCTTTCTTT. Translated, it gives CASSLRMGGQAFF.

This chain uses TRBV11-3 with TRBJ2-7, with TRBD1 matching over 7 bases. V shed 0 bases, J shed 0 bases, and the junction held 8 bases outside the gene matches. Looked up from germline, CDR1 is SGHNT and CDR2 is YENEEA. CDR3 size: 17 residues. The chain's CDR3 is CASSLEGQLQSSYEQYV. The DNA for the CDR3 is TGTGCCAGCAGCTTAGAGGGACAGCTCCAAAGCTCCTACGAGCAGTACGTC.

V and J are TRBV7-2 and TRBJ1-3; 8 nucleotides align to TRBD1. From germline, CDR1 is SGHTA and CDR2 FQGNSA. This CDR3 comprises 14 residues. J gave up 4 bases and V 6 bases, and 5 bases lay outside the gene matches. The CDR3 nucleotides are TGTGCCAGCAGTCCAAGACAGGGGGGAAACACCATATATTTT. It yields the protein CASSPRQGGNTIYF.